These 30 T cell receptor beta chains were sequenced from one sample in a study of shared clonotypes between healthy human individuals. CD8 cells classed as naive were CD45RO-negative and positively selected for CCR7, excluding terminally differentiated effector memory CD45RA+ cells. Clones were read by immunoSEQ multiplex PCR, and TCRdb kept only the in-frame ones, dropping some. The table records about 2.1 million clones, roughly 91% of them present only once. Specimen: naive CD8+ T cells from PBMCs. These receptors were taken from a man aged 18 to 29 in good health. Some clones in this sample may be carry-over from other donors' samples.

This clone appeared once. This chain connects TRBV7-8 to TRBJ2-1; D perhaps matches TRBD2 (5 bases). The CDR3 is made up of 13 amino acids. Per germline, CDR1 SGHVS and CDR2 FQNEAQ. V was cut by 8 bases and J by 5 bases, with 13 bases left in between. The CDR3 spells CASRDALDNEQFF. The DNA of the CDR3 is TGTGCCAGCCGGGATGCACTAGACAATGAGCAGTTCTTC.

The genes are TRBV28 and TRBJ1-1; D is undetermined. V was trimmed by 5 bases and J by 4 bases, leaving 11 bases between them. The CDR3 sequence is 13 residues long. The germline V gene encodes CDR1 MDHEN and CDR2 SYDVKM. The CDR3 protein is CASSPPEATEAFF. The CDR3 DNA reads TGTGCCAGCAGTCCCCCGGAGGCCACTGAAGCTTTCTTT.

The chain couples TRBV2 to TRBJ2-7, with 8 positions matching TRBD2. V was pared by 10 bases and J by 2 bases, with 10 bases of the junction left unmatched. The CDR3 loop spans 14 amino acids. Germline assignment: CDR1 SNHLY and CDR2 FYNNEI. The DNA of the CDR3 is TGTGCCAAGACCGGGGGGGAGGGCCCCTACGAGCAGTACTTC. It is translated as CAKTGGEGPYEQYF.

This chain uses TRBV2 with TRBJ2-7; 9 positions match TRBD1. With V trimmed by 6 bases and J by 5 bases, 8 bases remained unmatched. The V gene's germline CDR1 is SNHLY and CDR2 FYNNEI. CDR3 length: 14 amino acids. CDR3 DNA: TGTGCCAGCAGCCAGAGGACAGGGGCCCACGAGCAGTACTTC. Encoded protein: CASSQRTGAHEQYF. Full variable domain (outside the CDR3, taken from reference TRBV2 and TRBJ2-7): EPEVTQTPSHQVTQMGQEVILRCVPISNHLYFYWYRQILGQKVEFLVSFYNNEISEKSEIFDDQFSVERPDGSNFTLKIRSTKLEDSAMYFCASSQRTGAHEQYFGPGTRLTVT.

The chain combines TRBV19 with TRBJ2-1; perhaps TRBD1 as D (7 bases). CDR1 is LNHDA and CDR2 is SQIVND in the germline V gene (reference sequence). V was trimmed by 3 bases and J by 8 bases, leaving 11 bases between them. There are 13 residues in the CDR3. DNA of the CDR3: TGTGCCAGTAGTATCAGGGGGGACTATGAGCAGTTCTTC. Encoded protein: CASSIRGDYEQFF.

In this sample, this clone turned up a few times. The V and J genes are TRBV4-1 and TRBJ1-1, with D possibly matching TRBD1 (5 bases). CDR3 length equals 15 residues. V gave up 4 bases and J gave up 5 bases, with 17 bases separating them. Germline assignment: CDR1 MGHRA and CDR2 YSYEKL. CDR3 loop: CASSLSDGGRTEAFF. In DNA, the CDR3 is TGCGCCAGCAGCCTTTCGGACGGGGGGAGGACTGAAGCTTTCTTT.

The chain couples TRBV5-4 to TRBJ1-1; TRBD1 agrees at 8 bases. CDR1 and CDR2 from the germline V gene are SGHNT and YYREEE (reference sequence). This CDR3 has 14 residues. Germline trimming cut 3 bases from V and 1 base from J; bases unmatched to any gene: 2. CDR3 bases: TGTGCCAGCAGCTCCAGGGGGCGGAACACTGAAGCTTTCTTT. Its protein product is CASSSRGRNTEAFF.

The chain joins TRBV27 to TRBJ2-3; 9 bases line up with TRBD2. Trimming removed 5 bases from V and 4 bases from J; junction bases left unmatched: 16. From germline, CDR1 is MNHEY and CDR2 SMNVEV (reference sequence). There are 18 residues in the CDR3. CDR3 amino acids: CASSPPLGREGDPDTQYF. In DNA, the CDR3 is TGTGCCAGCAGTCCTCCCCTGGGGCGGGAGGGAGACCCAGATACGCAGTATTTT.

CDR3 sequence reads: CASSLSGFYSYEQYF. The CDR3 DNA reads as TGTGCCAGCAGTTTGAGCGGTTTTTACTCCTACGAGCAGTACTTC. The genes are TRBV27 and TRBJ2-7, with D possibly TRBD2 on 5 matching bases. Germline-derived CDR1 and CDR2 are MNHEY and SMNVEV (reference sequence). The CDR3 has 15 residues. Trimming stripped 3 bases from V and 0 bases from J, with 12 bases between.

The chain recombines TRBV7-9 with TRBJ2-7; TRBD2 agrees at 8 bases. The V gene end was trimmed by 5 bases and the J gene end by 4 bases; junction bases not matched to a gene: 7. Germline assignment: CDR1 SEHNR and CDR2 FQNEAQ (reference sequence). This CDR3 comprises 14 residues. CDR3 amino acids: CASSTPGGDYEQYF. CDR3 in DNA: TGTGCCAGCAGCACCCCGGGAGGGGATTACGAGCAGTACTTC.

The CDR3 region has the DNA TGTGCCAGCAGCGAGCGGGGCCAGAGGACCGGGGAGCTGTTTTTT. This encodes CASSERGQRTGELFF. This chain links TRBV27 with TRBJ2-2; 7 nucleotides align to TRBD2. The CDR3 length is 15 residues. The germline gives CDR1 MNHEY, CDR2 SMNVEV (reference sequence). V lost 6 bases to trimming and J lost 5 bases; unmatched junction nucleotides: 9.

The chain joins TRBV6-5 to TRBJ1-1; D ambiguous. Between the trimmed V and J ends, which lost 2 bases and 1 base, there was a span of 8 bases. The CDR3 length is 14 residues. In germline, CDR1 is MNHEY, CDR2 SVGAGI. The CDR3 loop reads CASSYGPPNTEAFF. The CDR3 coding sequence is TGTGCCAGCAGTTACGGGCCCCCGAACACTGAAGCTTTCTTT.

This chain joins TRBV28 and TRBJ2-7; 11 nucleotides align to TRBD1. The V gene end was trimmed by 3 bases and the J gene end by 7 bases; junction bases not matched to a gene: 11. This CDR3 spans 16 amino acids. Looked up from germline, CDR1 is MDHEN and CDR2 is SYDVKM. CDR3 sequence: CASSFGPGTGGREQYF. The CDR3 DNA is TGTGCCAGCAGTTTCGGCCCCGGGACAGGGGGTCGGGAGCAGTACTTC.

This chain links TRBV19 with TRBJ1-2; D not certain. Germline V CDR1 and CDR2: LNHDA, SQIVND (reference sequence). V was cut by 7 bases and J by 0 bases, with 21 bases left in between. CDR3 length equals 17 residues. Here the CDR3 DNA reads TGTGCCAGTAACGACGCGGCAGAGAGGACCTCTAACTATGGCTACACCTTC. Its protein is CASNDAAERTSNYGYTF.

This clone was detected once. The chain combines TRBV2 with TRBJ2-5, with D perhaps matching TRBD1 (6 bases). Germline V lookup: CDR1 SNHLY, CDR2 FYNNEI. The CDR3 contains 15 residues. V lost 6 bases and J 7 bases, leaving 21 bases between the germline ends. The CDR3 loop is CASRADGAEGGTQYF. The CDR3 nucleotides read TGTGCCAGCAGGGCGGACGGGGCGGAAGGGGGGACCCAGTACTTC.

This chain uses TRBV4-1 with TRBJ2-1, with 10 bases matching TRBD2. Germline V CDR1 and CDR2: MGHRA, YSYEKL. V trimming: 2 bases; J trimming: 1 base; junction bases outside the gene matches: 8. This CDR3 is built from 18 residues. This chain's CDR3 is CASSQPGLAHLSYNEQFF. CDR3 DNA: TGCGCCAGCAGCCAACCGGGACTAGCGCATTTATCCTACAATGAGCAGTTCTTC.

J is TRBJ2-5 and V is TRBV7-2; TRBD2 is a possible D gene (6 bases). Trimming removed 5 bases at V and 5 bases at J, with 15 bases between. The CDR3 is made up of 14 amino acids. Per the germline V gene, CDR1 is SGHTA and CDR2 is FQGNSA. CDR3 region: CASSVLLALETQYF. The CDR3 nucleotides are TGTGCCAGCAGCGTCCTCCTAGCGTTGGAGACCCAGTACTTC.

The chain carries TRBV5-1 and TRBJ2-3; tentative D call: TRBD2 (6 bases). Deletions cut 4 bases from V and 0 bases from J, with 18 bases between. The length of the CDR3 is 17 residues. Germline CDR1 reads SGHRS; CDR2 reads YFSETQ. CDR3 nucleotides: TGCGCCAGCAGCGGTTTGCCACGGCGGGATAGCACAGATACGCAGTATTTT. Amino acids: CASSGLPRRDSTDTQYF.

Only one count was recorded for this clone. The V gene is TRBV9, the J gene TRBJ2-7; D assignment may be TRBD1 or TRBD2 (5 bases each). In germline, CDR1 is SGDLS, CDR2 YYNGEE. This CDR3 spans 15 amino acids. Trimming took 0 bases from V and 4 from J, leaving 14 bases between them. CDR3 protein: CASSVDGGRGYEQYF. CDR3 DNA sequence: TGTGCCAGCAGCGTAGATGGGGGTAGGGGATACGAGCAGTACTTC.

This rearrangement joins TRBV5-5 to TRBJ2-7; unclear D gene. This CDR3 has 13 residues. Trimming shortened V by 1 base and J by 2 bases, and 7 bases separated the two germline ends. Germline V gene lookup returns CDR1 SGHKS and CDR2 YYEKEE (reference sequence). CDR3 region: CASSLIRAYEQYF. CDR3 in DNA: TGTGCCAGCAGCTTGATCCGAGCCTACGAGCAGTACTTC.

The genes are TRBV9 and TRBJ2-3; 9 nucleotides match TRBD1. The junction had 9 bases not matched to a gene; V was cut back by 4 bases and J by 0 bases. The length of the CDR3 is 17 residues. Germline CDR1 reads SGDLS; CDR2 reads YYNGEE. The CDR3 DNA sequence: TGTGCCAGCAGCACTGGGACAGGGATGCCTAGCACAGATACGCAGTATTTT. The encoded protein is CASSTGTGMPSTDTQYF. Combining the CDR3 with reference TRBV9 and TRBJ2-3 gives the whole variable domain DSGVTQTPKHLITATGQRVTLRCSPRSGDLSVYWYQQSLDQGLQFLIQYYNGEERAKGNILERFSAQQFPDLHSELNLSSLELGDSALYFCASSTGTGMPSTDTQYFGPGTRLTVL.

This rearrangement joins TRBV2 to TRBJ2-1; D may be TRBD1 or TRBD2 (5 bases each). The CDR3 has 16 amino acids. The V and J ends lost 3 bases and 7 bases respectively, with 19 bases between them. Per germline, CDR1 SNHLY and CDR2 FYNNEI. The CDR3 DNA sequence: TGTGCCAGCAGTGACACAACACGGGGCCTCACTAATGAGCAGTTCTTC. Translating gives CASSDTTRGLTNEQFF.

The chain recombines TRBV21-1 with TRBJ2-6. TRBV21-1 is a recognized pseudogene. The CDR3 is made up of 15 amino acids. The CDR3 DNA is TGTGCCAGCAGCAAAGAACGGCCTGGGGCCAACGTCCTGACTTTC. As protein: CASSKERPGANVLTF.

In its sample, this clone was seen a few times. The chain is built from TRBV19 and TRBJ1-1; D call uncertain. The CDR3 contains 14 residues. Trimming removed 5 bases from V and 1 base from J, with 11 bases in between. Germline assignment: CDR1 LNHDA and CDR2 SQIVND (reference sequence). CDR3 region: CASSRWQPNTEAFF. The CDR3, as DNA: TGTGCCAGTAGTCGTTGGCAGCCGAACACTGAAGCTTTCTTT.

The V and J genes are TRBV19 and TRBJ2-7; D is uncertain. The CDR3 covers 13 residues. Per germline, CDR1 LNHDA and CDR2 SQIVND (reference sequence). Trimming removed 5 bases from V and 0 bases from J, with 8 bases in between. DNA for the CDR3: TGTGCCAGTAGTTTGGAGAGCTCCTACGAGCAGTACTTC. Its protein is CASSLESSYEQYF.

J is TRBJ1-1 and V is TRBV27; D is uncertain. V was clipped by 6 bases and J by 6 bases, with 14 bases between them. Germline assignment: CDR1 MNHEY and CDR2 SMNVEV (reference sequence). The CDR3 loop spans 13 amino acids. The CDR3 DNA sequence: TGTGCCAGCAGCCTGATTTCGTGGTCTGAAGCTTTCTTT. Protein sequence: CASSLISWSEAFF.

Only a few counts were recorded for this clone. The V gene is TRBV27, the J gene TRBJ1-1; the D is unclear. Trimming took 5 bases from V and 0 from J, leaving 7 bases between them. The CDR3 runs 13 residues. Germline CDR1 is MNHEY and CDR2 is SMNVEV (reference sequence). CDR3 sequence: CASSRRVNTEAFF. The CDR3 nucleotides read TGTGCCAGCAGTCGTAGGGTGAACACTGAAGCTTTCTTT.

The gene calls are TRBV7-9 and TRBJ1-1; the D is unclear. The CDR3 covers 16 residues. Germline CDR1 reads SEHNR; CDR2 reads FQNEAQ (reference sequence). The ends were cut back, 2 bases at V and 2 bases at J, with 15 bases in the middle. The CDR3 region has the DNA TGTGCCAGCAGCTTATTCCCCCTGGGCAGTAACACTGAAGCTTTCTTT. Translation gives CASSLFPLGSNTEAFF.

The chain links TRBV9 to TRBJ2-3, with 10 nucleotides matching TRBD2. This CDR3 contains 17 residues. Per the germline V gene, CDR1 is SGDLS and CDR2 is YYNGEE. Trimming took 3 bases from V and 0 from J; bases not matched to a gene: 7. The CDR3 nucleotides read TGTGCCAGCAGCGCTAGCGGGAGAGCGGCTAGCACAGATACGCAGTATTTT. This gives the protein CASSASGRAASTDTQYF. Using reference TRBV9 and TRBJ2-3 for the parts outside the CDR3, the full variable domain is DSGVTQTPKHLITATGQRVTLRCSPRSGDLSVYWYQQSLDQGLQFLIQYYNGEERAKGNILERFSAQQFPDLHSELNLSSLELGDSALYFCASSASGRAASTDTQYFGPGTRLTVL.

The chain couples TRBV27 to TRBJ1-3; weak D call: TRBD1 (5 bases). Trimming took off 2 bases at V and 4 bases at J, with 12 bases between the two ends. In germline, CDR1 is MNHEY, CDR2 SMNVEV (reference sequence). This CDR3 region has 15 residues. CDR3 in DNA: TGTGCCAGCAGTTTAGTCGGGGCTTCCGGAAACACCATATATTTT. Translation: CASSLVGASGNTIYF.